The entry below describes one T cell receptor (beta chain). This clonotype was recorded a few times. Its antigen remains undetermined. The input lacks base qualities; no much larger clone sits a single base away. The sample's treatment or condition label, in plain terms: live attenuated yellow fever vaccine strain. A standard Ficoll-Paque protocol was used to isolate PBMCs from peripheral blood. Dynabeads CD4 and CD8 positive selection kits were used to isolate the CD4 and CD8 T-cell fractions. TriZol was used to extract RNA from bulk PBMCs, from CD4 and CD8 fractions, and from dextramer-positive and dextramer-negative fractions. Sequencing was performed on an Illumina NovaSeq 6000. TCR cDNA was synthesized by 5'RACE template switching, which introduced a universal primer site and unique molecular identifiers. Priming of cDNA synthesis was performed from both the TCR alpha and TCR beta constant segments. Libraries were amplified in two PCR steps, with sample barcodes and sequencing adapters added in the second step. Sequencing of libraries was done on Illumina HiSeq 2500 (2x100 bp) or NovaSeq (2x150 bp). The authors' analysis ran thus. MIGEC was used to demultiplex reads and collapse the reads into UMI consensus sequences, and MiXCR was used for V(D)J alignment. Using edgeR on replicate PBMC samples, clonotypes were called vaccine-responding if FDR was below 0.01 and the log2 fold change was above 5 up to day 15. CD4 or CD8 identity was assigned to each bulk clonotype according to whether the clonotype was present at higher abundance in the sequenced CD4 repertoire or the sequenced CD8 repertoire. TCRdb reanalyzed the raw reads on its own, using fastp at Q25 for trimming and MiXCR for clone calling, and kept in-frame beta chains. Identical CDR3 protein sequences are pooled into one entry, listed with their most common genes and DNA. The V and J calls come from TCRdb's annotation, not from the publication. For this sample there are 120,000 or so distinct CDR3 sequences; around 15% appear just once. The ten largest clones add up to roughly two fifths of the sample.

The source of the sample is a study of T cells after yellow fever vaccination (dated by TCRdb to the late 2010s). Describing the broader study: The SMART-Seq v4 Ultra Low Input RNA kit was used to prepare libraries from fractions with low cell numbers. Blood was drawn at multiple timepoints before and after primary and secondary immunization, with bulk PBMC replicates and cell subsets isolated. Two healthy male donors, one aged 18 to 30 and one aged 30 to 40 years, were included in the cohort. To track T-cell clones before and after primary and booster YFV17D yellow fever vaccination, bulk TCR alpha and beta repertoires were sequenced longitudinally.

Here is what the overall study found, with its caveats: A small share of clonotypes was detected in both CD4 and CD8 compartments, with the overlap likely arising from convergent recombination. Compared with the primary T-cell response, the secondary T-cell response was weaker but faster, peaking on day 5 rather than day 15. After the booster, most clones that had expanded after primary vaccination were detected again (roughly 95% of CD4 and roughly nine tenths of CD8), suggesting broad maintenance of memory. Because the study included only a couple of donors, the extent to which the findings can be generalized is limited. FACS-sorted repertoires could contain abundant contaminating clonotypes from the bulk population, so computational filtering was required.

Spanning cysteine to phenylalanine, the CDR3 consists of 16 amino acids. Only the CDR3 part of the read is kept: 48 bases, read in frame from the first base. V and J are truncated by 0 bases and 1 base respectively, leaving an intervening sequence of 14 bases. Taken from the germline V gene, the CDR1 and CDR2 loops are SQVTM and ANQGSEA. The sample was CD8+ T cells sorted from PBMCs, taken 5 days after the yellow fever booster vaccination. The chain is made from TRBV29-1 and TRBJ2-3, and TRBD2 may be the D gene, going by 6 matching bases. This TCR derives from a man aged 18 to 35 who received the YFV17D yellow fever vaccine. The nucleotide sequence reads TGCAGCGTTGAAGATCTGGCGGGGCTAGGCACAGATACGCAGTATTTT. Its translation is CSVEDLAGLGTDTQYF.